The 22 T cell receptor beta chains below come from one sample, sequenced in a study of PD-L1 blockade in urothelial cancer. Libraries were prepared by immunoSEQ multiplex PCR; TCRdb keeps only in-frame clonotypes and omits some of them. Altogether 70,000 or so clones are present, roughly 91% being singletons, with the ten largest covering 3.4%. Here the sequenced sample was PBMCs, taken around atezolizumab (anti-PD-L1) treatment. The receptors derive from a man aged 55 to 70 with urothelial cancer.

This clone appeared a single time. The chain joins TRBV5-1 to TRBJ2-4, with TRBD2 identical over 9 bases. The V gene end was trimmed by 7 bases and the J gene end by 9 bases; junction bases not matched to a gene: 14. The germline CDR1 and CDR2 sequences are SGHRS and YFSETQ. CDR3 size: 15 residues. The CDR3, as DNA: TGCGCCAGCTCAACTTCAGTAGCGGGAGAAGGCATTCAGTACTTC. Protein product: CASSTSVAGEGIQYF.

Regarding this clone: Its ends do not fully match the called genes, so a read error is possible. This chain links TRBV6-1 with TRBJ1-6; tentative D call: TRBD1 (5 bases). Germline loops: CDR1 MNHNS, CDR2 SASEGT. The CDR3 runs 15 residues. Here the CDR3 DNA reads TGTGCCAGCAGTCCCATACCGGGGGTTAATTCACTCCTCCACTTT. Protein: CASSPIPGVNSLLHF.

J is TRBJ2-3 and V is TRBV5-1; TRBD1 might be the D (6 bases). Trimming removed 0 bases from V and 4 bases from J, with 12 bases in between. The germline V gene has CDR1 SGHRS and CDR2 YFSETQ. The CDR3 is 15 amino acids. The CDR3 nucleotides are TGCGCCAGCAGCTTGGTAGGACAGCATCCAGATACGCAGTATTTT. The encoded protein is CASSLVGQHPDTQYF.

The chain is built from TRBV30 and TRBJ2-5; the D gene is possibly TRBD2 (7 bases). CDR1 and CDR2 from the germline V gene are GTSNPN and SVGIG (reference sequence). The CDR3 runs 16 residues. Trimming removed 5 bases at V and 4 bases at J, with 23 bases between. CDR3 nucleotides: TGTGCCTGGGGCACCCCGGACGGGGGGCCACCAGAGACCCAGTACTTC. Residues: CAWGTPDGGPPETQYF.

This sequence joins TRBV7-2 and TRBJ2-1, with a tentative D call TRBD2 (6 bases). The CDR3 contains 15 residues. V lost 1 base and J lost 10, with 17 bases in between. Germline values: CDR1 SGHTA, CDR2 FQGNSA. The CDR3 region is CASSLVPPPGGEQFF. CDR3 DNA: TGTGCCAGCAGCTTAGTCCCACCCCCTGGGGGGGAGCAGTTCTTC.

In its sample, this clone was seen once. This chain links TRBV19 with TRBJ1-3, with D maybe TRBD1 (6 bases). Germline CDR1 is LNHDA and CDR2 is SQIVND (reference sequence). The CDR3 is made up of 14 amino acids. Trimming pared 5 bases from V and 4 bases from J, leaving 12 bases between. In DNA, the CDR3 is TGTGCCAGTAGTCCAGGGACATACGGAAACACCATATATTTT. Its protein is CASSPGTYGNTIYF.

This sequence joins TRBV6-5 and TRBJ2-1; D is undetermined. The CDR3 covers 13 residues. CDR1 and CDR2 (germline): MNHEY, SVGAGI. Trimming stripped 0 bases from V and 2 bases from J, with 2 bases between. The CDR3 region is CASSYSTYNEQFF. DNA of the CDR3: TGTGCCAGCAGTTACTCTACCTACAATGAGCAGTTCTTC.

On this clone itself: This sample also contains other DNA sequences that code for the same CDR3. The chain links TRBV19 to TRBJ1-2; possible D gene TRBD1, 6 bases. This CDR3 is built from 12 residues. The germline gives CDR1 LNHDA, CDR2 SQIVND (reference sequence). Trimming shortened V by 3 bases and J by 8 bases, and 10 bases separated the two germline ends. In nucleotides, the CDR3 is TGTGCCAGTAGTATGACAGGCAAGGGCTACACCTTC. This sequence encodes CASSMTGKGYTF. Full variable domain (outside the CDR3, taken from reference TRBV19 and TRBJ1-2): DGGITQSPKYLFRKEGQNVTLSCEQNLNHDAMYWYRQDPGQGLRLIYYSQIVNDFQKGDIAEGYSVSREKKESFPLTVTSAQKNPTAFYLCASSMTGKGYTFGSGTRLTVV.

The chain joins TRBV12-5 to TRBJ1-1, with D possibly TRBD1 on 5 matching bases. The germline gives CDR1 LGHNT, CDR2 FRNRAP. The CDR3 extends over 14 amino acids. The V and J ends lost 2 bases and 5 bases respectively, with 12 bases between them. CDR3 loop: CASGLPFPGTEAFF. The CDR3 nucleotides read TGTGCTAGTGGTTTGCCATTCCCAGGGACTGAAGCTTTCTTT.

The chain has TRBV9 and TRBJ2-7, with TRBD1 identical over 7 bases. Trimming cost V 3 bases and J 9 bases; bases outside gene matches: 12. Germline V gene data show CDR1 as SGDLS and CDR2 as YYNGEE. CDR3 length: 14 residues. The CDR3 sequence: CASSASTGDEVQYF. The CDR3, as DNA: TGTGCCAGCAGCGCCTCCACAGGGGACGAGGTGCAGTACTTC. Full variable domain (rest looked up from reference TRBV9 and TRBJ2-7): DSGVTQTPKHLITATGQRVTLRCSPRSGDLSVYWYQQSLDQGLQFLIQYYNGEERAKGNILERFSAQQFPDLHSELNLSSLELGDSALYFCASSASTGDEVQYFGPGTRLTVT.

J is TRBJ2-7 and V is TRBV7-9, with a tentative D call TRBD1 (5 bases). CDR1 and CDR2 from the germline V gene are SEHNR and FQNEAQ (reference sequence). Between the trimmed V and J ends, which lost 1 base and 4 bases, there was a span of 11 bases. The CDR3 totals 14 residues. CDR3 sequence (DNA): TGTGCCAGCAGCTTAGACGCAGGGTCATACGAGCAGTACTTC. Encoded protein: CASSLDAGSYEQYF.

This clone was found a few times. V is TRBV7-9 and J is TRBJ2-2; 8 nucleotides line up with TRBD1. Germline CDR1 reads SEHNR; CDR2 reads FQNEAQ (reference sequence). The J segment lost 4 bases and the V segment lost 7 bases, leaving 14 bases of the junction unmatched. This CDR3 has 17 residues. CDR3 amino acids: CASNSPGTGRFTGELFF. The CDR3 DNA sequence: TGTGCCAGCAACTCACCCGGGACAGGCAGATTCACCGGGGAGCTGTTTTTT.

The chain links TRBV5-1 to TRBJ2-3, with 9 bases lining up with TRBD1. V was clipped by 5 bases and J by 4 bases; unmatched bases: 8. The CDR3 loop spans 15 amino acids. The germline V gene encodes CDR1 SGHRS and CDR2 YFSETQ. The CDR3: CASRNPGQGPDTQYF. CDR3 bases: TGCGCCAGCAGAAACCCGGGACAGGGCCCAGATACGCAGTATTTT.

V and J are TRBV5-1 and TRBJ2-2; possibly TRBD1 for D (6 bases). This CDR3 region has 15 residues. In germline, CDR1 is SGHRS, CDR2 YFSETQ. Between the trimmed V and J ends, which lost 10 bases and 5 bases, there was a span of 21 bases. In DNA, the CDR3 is TGCGCCTCGAGCAGGGGACCGACGGAAACCGGGGAGCTGTTTTTT. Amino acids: CASSRGPTETGELFF.

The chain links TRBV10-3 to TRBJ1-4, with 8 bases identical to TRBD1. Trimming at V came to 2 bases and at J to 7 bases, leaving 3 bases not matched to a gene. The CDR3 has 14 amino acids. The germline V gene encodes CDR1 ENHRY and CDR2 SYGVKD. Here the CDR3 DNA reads TGTGCCATCAGTGAGGGACAGGGAGGTGAAAAACTGTTTTTT. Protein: CAISEGQGGEKLFF.

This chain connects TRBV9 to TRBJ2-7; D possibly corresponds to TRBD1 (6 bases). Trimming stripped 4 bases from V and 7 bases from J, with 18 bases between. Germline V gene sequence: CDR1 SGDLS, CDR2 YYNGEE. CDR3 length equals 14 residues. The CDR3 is CASSPTSGTKEQYF. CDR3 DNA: TGTGCCAGCAGCCCTACGTCCGGGACAAAGGAGCAGTACTTC.

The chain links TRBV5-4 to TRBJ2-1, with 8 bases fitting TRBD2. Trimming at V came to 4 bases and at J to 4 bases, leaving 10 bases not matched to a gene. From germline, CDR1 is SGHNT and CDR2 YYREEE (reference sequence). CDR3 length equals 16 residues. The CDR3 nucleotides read TGTGCCAGCAGCACCCTAGCCGGGAGGGGGTACAATGAGCAGTTCTTC. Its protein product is CASSTLAGRGYNEQFF. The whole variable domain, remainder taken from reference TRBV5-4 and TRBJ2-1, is ETGVTQSPTHLIKTRGQQVTLRCSSQSGHNTVSWYQQALGQGPQFIFQYYREEENGRGNFPPRFSGLQFPNYSSELNVNALELDDSALYLCASSTLAGRGYNEQFFGPGTRLTVL.

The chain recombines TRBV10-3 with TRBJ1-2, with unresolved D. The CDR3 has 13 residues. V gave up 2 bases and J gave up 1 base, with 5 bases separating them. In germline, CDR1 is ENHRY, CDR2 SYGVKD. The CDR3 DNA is TGTGCCATCAGTGAGGAGGTTAACTATGGCTACACCTTC. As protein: CAISEEVNYGYTF.

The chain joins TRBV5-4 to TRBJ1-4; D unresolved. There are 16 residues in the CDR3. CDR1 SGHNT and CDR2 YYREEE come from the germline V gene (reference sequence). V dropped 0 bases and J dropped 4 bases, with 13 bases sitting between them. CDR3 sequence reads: CASSLAGGSFNEKLFF. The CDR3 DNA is TGTGCCAGCAGCTTGGCCGGAGGTAGTTTTAATGAAAAACTGTTTTTT.

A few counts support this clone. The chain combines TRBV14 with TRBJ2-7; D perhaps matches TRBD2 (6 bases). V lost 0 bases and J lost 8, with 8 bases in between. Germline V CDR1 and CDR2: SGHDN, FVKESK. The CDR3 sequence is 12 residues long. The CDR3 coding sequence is TGTGCCAGCAGCCAAGACGGACTAAAGCAGTACTTC. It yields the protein CASSQDGLKQYF.

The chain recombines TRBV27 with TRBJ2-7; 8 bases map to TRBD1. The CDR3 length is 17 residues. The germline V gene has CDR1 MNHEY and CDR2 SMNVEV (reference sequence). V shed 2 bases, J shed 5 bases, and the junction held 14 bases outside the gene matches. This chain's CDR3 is CASSLRTSYRGYDEQYF. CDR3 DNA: TGTGCCAGCAGTTTACGAACGTCGTACAGGGGGTACGACGAGCAGTACTTC.

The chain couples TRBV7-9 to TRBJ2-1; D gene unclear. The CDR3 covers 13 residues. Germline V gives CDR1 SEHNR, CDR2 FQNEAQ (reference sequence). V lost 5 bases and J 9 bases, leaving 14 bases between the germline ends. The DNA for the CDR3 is TGTGCCAGCAGCCCTCCGGAGCGAGGTGAGCAGTTCTTC. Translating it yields CASSPPERGEQFF.